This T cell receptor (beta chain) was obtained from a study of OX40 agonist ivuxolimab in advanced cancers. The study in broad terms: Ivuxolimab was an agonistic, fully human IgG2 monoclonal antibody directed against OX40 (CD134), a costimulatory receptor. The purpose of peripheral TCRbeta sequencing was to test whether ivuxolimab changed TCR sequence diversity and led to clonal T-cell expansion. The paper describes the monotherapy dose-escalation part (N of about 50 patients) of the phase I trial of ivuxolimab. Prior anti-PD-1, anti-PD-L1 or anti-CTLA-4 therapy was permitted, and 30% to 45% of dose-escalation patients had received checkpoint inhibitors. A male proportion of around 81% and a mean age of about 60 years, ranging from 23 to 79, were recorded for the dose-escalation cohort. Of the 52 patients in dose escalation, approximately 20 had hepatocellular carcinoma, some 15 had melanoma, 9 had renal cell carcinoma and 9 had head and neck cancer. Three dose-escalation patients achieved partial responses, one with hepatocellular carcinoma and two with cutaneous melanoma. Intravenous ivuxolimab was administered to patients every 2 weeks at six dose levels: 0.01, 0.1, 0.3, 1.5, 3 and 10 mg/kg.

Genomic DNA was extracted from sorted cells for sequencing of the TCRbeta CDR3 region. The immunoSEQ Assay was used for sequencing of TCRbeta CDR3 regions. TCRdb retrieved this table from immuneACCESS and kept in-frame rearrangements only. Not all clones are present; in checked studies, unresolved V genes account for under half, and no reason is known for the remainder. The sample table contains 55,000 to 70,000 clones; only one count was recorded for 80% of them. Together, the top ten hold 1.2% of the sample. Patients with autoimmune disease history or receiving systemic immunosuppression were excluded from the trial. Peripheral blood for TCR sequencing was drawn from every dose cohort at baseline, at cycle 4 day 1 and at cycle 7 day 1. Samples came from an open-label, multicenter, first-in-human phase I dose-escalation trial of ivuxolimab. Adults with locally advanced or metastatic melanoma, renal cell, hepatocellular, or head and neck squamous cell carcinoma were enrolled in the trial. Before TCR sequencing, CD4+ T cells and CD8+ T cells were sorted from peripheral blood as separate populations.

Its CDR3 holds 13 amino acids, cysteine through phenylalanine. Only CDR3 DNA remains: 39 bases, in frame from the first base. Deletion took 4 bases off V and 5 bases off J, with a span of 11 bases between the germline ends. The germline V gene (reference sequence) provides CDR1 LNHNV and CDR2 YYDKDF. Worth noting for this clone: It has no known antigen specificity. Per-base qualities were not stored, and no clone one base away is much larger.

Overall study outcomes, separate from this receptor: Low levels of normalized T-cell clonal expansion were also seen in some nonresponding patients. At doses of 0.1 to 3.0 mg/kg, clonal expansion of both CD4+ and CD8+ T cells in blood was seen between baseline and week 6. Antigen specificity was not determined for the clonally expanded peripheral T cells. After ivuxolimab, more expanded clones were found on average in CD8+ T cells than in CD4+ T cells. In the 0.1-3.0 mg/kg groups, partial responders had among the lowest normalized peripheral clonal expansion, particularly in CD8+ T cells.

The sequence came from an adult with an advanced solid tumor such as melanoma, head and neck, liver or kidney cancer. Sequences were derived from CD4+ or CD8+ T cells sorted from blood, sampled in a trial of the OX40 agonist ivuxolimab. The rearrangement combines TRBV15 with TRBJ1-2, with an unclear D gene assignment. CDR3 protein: CATSIGREYGYTF. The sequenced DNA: TGTGCCACCAGCATTGGGAGAGAGTATGGCTACACCTTC.